The present TCR beta chain was sequenced within a study of cytomegalovirus exposure and HLA in healthy donors. V was clipped by 5 bases and J by 6 bases; unmatched bases: 19. The germline V gene encodes CDR1 LGHNT and CDR2 FRNRAP. The CDR3 has 18 residues. PCR was performed using 60 Vbeta and 13 Jbeta primers. The protocol was immunoSEQ multiplex PCR, while the TCRdb copy is restricted to in-frame clones and leaves out a portion. Here the sample spans about 160,000 clones, roughly 85% being singletons. This sequence joins TRBV12-5 and TRBJ2-7, with 10 bases identical to TRBD1. The origin of this receptor is a young woman in good health and CMV-seronegative. The sequencing sample was made of PBMCs. CDR3 loop: CASGTRDRGLVGLFEQYF. The CDR3 DNA sequence: TGTGCTAGTGGTACCAGGGACAGGGGACTTGTGGGATTATTCGAGCAGTACTTC. The variable domain in full, completed from reference TRBV12-5 and TRBJ2-7, reads DARVTQTPRHKVTEMGQEVTMRCQPILGHNTVFWYRQTMMQGLELLAYFRNRAPLDDSGMPKDRFSAEMPDATLATLKIQPSEPRDSAVYFCASGTRDRGLVGLFEQYFGPGTRLTVT.